This T cell receptor (beta chain) was sequenced in a study of control samples from healthy donors and cancer patients. There are 13 residues in the CDR3. The V end was cut by 0 bases, the J end by 6 bases, with 7 bases between. The germline gives CDR1 SGHRS, CDR2 YFSETQ. Only in-frame clones appear in the TCRdb table, and some are missing; sequencing was by immunoSEQ multiplex PCR. The repertoire includes around 170,000 clones, 85% to 90% of them detected once, and roughly 5.3% sits in the top ten. The sequence was obtained from a woman aged 25 to 45 in good health. The sample comprised blood. This sequence joins TRBV5-1 and TRBJ2-1; no definite D call. CDR3 nucleotide sequence: TGCGCCAGCAGCTTGGCGGCAGGCAATGAGCAGTTCTTC. Translating gives CASSLAAGNEQFF.